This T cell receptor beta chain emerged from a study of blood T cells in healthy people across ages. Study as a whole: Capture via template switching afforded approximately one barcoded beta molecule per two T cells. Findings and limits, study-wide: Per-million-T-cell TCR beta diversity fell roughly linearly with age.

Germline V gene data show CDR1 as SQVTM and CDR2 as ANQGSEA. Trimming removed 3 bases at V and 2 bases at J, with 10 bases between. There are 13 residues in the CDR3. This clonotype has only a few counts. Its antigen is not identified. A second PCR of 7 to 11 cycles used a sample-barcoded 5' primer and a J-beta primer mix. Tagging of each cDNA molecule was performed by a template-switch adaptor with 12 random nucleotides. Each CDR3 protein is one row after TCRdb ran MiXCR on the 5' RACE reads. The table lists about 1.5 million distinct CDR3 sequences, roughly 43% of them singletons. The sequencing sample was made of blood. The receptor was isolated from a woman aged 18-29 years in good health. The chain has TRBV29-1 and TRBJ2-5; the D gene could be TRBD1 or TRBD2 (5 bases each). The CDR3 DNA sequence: TGCAGCGTTGATTCGTGGGGGCAAGAGACCCAGTACTTC. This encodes CSVDSWGQETQYF. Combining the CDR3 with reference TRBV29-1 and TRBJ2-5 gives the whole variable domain SAVISQKPSRDICQRGTSLTIQCQVDSQVTMMFWYRQQPGQSLTLIATANQGSEATYESGFVIDKFPISRPNLTFSTLTVSNMSPEDSSIYLCSVDSWGQETQYFGPGTRLLVL.